This T cell receptor beta chain was recovered during a study of blood T cells in healthy people across ages. Germline assignment: CDR1 SGHDT and CDR2 YYEEEE. The CDR3 has 14 residues. The authors ran a second PCR of roughly 6 to 12 cycles using a sample-barcoded 5' primer and a J-beta primer mix. Every cDNA molecule bore a tag from a template-switch adaptor containing 12 random nucleotides. Any given sample supplied a minimum of 2.5 million CDR3-containing paired-end reads. MiXCR, run by TCRdb on the 5' RACE reads, gives a single entry per CDR3 protein. The sample holds around 1.5 million distinct CDR3 sequences, approximately 60% seen once. Note on this clonotype: Antigen: not known.

Overall study results and limits: Older age coincided with a roughly linear decline in TCR beta diversity per million T cells.

Healthy Caucasian individuals from Russia aged 6 to 90 served as donors. The chain links TRBV5-6 to TRBJ2-7, with TRBD1 as a possible D gene (6 bases). TRBJ2-5 matches the DNA end more closely, so the J call is doubtful. Sequenced: blood. The clonotype comes from a man aged 18 to 29 in good health. Written as DNA, the CDR3 is TGTGCCAGCGGAACAGGGCCTTTACGGGAGACCCAGTACTTC. Residues: CASGTGPLRETQYF.